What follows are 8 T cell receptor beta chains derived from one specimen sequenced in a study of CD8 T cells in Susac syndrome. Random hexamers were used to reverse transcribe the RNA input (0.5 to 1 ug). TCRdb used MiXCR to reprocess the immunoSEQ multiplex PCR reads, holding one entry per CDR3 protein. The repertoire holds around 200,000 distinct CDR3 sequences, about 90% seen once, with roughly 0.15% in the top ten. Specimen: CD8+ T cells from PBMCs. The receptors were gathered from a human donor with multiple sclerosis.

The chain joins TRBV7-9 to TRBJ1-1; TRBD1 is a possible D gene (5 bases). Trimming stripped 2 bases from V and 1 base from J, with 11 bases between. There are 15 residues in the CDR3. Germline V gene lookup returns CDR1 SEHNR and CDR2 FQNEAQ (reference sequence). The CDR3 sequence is CASSLQQGTNTEAFF. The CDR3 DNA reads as TGTGCCAGCAGCTTACAGCAGGGTACGAACACTGAAGCTTTCTTT.

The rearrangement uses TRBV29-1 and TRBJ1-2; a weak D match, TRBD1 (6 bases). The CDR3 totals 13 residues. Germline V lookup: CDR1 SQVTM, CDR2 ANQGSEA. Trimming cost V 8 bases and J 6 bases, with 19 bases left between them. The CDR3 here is CSILGGEIDGYTF. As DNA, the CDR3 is TGCAGCATCTTAGGGGGGGAGATTGATGGCTACACCTTC.

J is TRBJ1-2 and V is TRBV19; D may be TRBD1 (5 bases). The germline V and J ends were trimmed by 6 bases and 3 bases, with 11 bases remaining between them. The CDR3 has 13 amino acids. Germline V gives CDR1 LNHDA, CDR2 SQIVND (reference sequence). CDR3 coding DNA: TGTGCCAGTAGCCCGGGGGGATACTATGGCTACACCTTC. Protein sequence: CASSPGGYYGYTF.

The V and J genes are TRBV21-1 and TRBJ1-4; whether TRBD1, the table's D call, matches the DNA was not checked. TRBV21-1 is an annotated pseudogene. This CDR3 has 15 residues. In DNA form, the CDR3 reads TGTGCCAGCAGCAAACCGGGACAGGGGGCAGAAAAACTGTTTTTT. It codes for CASSKPGQGAEKLFF.

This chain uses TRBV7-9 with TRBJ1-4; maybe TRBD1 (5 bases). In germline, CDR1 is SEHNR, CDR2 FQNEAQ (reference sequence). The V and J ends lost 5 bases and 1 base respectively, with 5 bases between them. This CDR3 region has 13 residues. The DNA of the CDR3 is TGTGCCAGCAGCACAGGAACTAATGAAAAACTGTTTTTT. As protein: CASSTGTNEKLFF.

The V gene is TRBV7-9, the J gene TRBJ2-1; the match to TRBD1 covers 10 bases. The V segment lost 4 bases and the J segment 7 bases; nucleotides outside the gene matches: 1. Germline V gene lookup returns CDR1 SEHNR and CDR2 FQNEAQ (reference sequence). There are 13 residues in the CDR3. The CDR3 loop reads CASSSDRGNEQFF. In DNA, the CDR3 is TGTGCCAGCAGCTCGGACAGGGGGAATGAGCAGTTCTTC.

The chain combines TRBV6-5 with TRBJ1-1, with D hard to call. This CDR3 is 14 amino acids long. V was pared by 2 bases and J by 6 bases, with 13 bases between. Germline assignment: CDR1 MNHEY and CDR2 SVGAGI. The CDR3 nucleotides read TGTGCCAGCAGTTACCTTAGATCCGGGGCTGAAGCTTTCTTT. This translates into CASSYLRSGAEAFF.

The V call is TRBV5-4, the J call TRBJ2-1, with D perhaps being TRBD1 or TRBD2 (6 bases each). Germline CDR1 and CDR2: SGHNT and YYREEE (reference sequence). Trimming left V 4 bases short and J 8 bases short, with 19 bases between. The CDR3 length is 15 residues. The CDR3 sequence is CASSPVPGAGDEQFF. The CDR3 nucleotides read TGTGCCAGCAGCCCCGTTCCGGGGGCTGGGGATGAGCAGTTCTTC.